This T cell receptor beta chain was observed in a study of blood T cell repertoires in COVID-19. The data were produced by immunoSEQ multiplex PCR, yet TCRdb's version contains in-frame clones alone and is incomplete. The data show 250,000 to 300,000 clones, around 84% seen once. The V and J ends lost 6 bases and 3 bases, in that order; junction bases with no gene match: 5. CDR3 length: 13 amino acids. Germline V CDR1 and CDR2: KGHSH, LQKENI. The sequenced material came from PBMCs or T cells enriched from blood (not recorded which). The chain employs TRBV18 and TRBJ2-7; 7 bases fit TRBD2. The TCR sequence derives from a man aged 25-45 years with acute COVID-19. The CDR3 loop reads CASSYERDYEQYV. In nucleotides, the CDR3 is TGTGCCAGCTCGTACGAGCGGGACTACGAGCAGTACGTC.